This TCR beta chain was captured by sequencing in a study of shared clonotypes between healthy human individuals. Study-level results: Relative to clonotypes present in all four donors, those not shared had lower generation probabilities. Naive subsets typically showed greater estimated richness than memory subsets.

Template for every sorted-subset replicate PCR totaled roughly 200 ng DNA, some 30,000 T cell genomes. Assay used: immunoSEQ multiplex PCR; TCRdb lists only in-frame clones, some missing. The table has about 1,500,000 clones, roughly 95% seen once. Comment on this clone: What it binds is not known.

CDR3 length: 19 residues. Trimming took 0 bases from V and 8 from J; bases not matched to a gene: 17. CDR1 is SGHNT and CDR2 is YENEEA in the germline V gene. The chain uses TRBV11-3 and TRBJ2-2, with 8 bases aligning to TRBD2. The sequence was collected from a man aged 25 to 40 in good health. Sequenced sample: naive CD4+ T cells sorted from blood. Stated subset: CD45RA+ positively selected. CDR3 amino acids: CASSLDRGPSGRETGELFF. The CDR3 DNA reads TGTGCCAGCAGCTTAGATCGGGGTCCGAGCGGGAGAGAGACGGGGGAGCTGTTTTTT.